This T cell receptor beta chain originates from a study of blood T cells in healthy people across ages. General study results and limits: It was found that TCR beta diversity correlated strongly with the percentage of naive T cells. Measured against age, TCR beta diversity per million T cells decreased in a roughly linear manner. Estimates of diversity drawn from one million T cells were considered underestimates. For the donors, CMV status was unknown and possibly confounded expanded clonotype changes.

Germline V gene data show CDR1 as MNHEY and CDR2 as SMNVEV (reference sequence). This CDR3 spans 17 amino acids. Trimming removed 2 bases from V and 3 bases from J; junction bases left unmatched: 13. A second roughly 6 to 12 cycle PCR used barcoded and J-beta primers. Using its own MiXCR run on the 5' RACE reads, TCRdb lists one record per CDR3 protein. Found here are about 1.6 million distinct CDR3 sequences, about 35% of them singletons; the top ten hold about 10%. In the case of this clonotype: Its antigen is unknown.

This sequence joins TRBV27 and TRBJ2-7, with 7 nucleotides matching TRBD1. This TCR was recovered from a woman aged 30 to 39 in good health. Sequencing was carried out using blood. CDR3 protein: CASSLEVTSGQIYEQYF. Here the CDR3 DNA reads TGTGCCAGCAGTTTAGAGGTTACGTCGGGACAGATCTACGAGCAGTACTTC.